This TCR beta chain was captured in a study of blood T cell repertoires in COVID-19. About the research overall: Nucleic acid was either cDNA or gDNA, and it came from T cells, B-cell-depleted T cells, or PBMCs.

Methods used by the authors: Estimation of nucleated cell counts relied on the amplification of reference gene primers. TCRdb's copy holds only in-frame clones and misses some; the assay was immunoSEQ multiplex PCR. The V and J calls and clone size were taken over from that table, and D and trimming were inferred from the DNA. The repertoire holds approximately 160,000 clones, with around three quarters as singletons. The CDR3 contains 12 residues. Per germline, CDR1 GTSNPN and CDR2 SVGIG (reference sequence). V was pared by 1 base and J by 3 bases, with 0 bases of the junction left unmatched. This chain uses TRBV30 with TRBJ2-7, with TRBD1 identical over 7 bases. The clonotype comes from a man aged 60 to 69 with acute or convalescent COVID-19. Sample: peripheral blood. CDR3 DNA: TGTGCCTGGAGTGGACAGGGCTACGAGCAGTACTTC. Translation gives CAWSGQGYEQYF.